This TCR beta chain was sequenced for a study of T cell responses to AZD1222 COVID-19 vaccine. Comment on this clone: The antigen is unknown.

Germline V gene sequence: CDR1 SGHRS, CDR2 YFSETQ. The CDR3 totals 15 residues. V was pared by 3 bases and J by 6 bases, with 18 bases between. Some clones are missing from TCRdb's copy, which holds only in-frame ones; the method was immunoSEQ multiplex PCR. This table has around 210,000 clones, less than 95% appearing once. Notes on the study in general: Spike-specific TCRs gained breadth and depth after people received two AZD1222 doses.

V and J are TRBV5-1 and TRBJ1-2; D perhaps matches TRBD1 (5 bases). Here the sequenced sample was peripheral blood, taken 28 days after the second dose of the MenACWY control vaccine. The clonotype comes from an adult who received the MenACWY meningococcal vaccine as a control. CDR3 loop: CASSWAGRVEDGYTF. In DNA form, the CDR3 reads TGCGCCAGCAGCTGGGCAGGGCGAGTAGAAGATGGCTACACCTTC.